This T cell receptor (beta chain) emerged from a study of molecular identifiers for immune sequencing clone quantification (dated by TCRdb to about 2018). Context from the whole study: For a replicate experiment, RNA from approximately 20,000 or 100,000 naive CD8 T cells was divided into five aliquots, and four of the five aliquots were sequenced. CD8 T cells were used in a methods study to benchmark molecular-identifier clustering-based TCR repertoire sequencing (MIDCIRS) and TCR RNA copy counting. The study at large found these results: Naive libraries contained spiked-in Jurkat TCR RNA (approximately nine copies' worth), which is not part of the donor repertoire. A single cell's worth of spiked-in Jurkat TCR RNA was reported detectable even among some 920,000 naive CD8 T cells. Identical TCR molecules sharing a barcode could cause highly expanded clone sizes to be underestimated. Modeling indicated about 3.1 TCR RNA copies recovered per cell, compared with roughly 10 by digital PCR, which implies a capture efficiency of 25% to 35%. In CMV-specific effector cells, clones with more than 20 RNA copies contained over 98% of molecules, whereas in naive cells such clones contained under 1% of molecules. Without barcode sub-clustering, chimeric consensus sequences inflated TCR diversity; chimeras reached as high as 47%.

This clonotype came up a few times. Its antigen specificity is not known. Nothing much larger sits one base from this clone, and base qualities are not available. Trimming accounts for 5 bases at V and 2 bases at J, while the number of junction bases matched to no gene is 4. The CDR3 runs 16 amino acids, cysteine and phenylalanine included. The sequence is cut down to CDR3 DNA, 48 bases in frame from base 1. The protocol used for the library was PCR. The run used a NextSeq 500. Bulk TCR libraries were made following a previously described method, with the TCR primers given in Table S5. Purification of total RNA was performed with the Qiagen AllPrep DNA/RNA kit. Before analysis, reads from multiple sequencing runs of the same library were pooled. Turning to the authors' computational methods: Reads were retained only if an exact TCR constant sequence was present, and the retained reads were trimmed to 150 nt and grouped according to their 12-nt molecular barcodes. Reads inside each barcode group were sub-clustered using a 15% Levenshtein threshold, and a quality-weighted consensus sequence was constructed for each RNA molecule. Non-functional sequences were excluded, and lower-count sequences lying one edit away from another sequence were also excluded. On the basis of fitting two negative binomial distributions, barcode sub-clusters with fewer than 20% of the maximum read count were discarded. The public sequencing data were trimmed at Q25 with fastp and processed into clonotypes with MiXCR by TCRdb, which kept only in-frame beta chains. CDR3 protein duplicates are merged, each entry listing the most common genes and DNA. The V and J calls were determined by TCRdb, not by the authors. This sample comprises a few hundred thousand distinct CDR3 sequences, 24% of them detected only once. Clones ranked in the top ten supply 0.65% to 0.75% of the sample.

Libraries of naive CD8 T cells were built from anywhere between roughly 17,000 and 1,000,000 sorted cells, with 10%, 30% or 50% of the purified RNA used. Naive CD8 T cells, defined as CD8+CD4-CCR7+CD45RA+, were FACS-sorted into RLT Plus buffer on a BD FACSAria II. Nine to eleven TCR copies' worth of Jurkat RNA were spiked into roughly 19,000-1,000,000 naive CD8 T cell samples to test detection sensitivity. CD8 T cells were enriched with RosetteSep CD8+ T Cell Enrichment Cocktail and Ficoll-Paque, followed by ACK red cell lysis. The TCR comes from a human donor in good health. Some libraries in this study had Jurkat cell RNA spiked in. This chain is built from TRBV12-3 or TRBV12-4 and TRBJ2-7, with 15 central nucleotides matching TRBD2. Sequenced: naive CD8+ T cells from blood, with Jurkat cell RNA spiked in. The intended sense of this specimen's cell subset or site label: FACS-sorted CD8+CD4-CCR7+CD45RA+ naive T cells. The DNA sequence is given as TGTGCCAGCAGTCCACGGACTAGCGGGGGGGCCTACGAGCAGTACTTC. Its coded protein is CASSPRTSGGAYEQYF.